This TCR beta chain was retrieved from a study of cytomegalovirus exposure and HLA in healthy donors (dated 2017 in TCRdb). For context, the study as a whole: In an earlier analysis of some 550 of the donors, roughly 300 Gb of sequence data and 117 million unique TCR beta sequences from about 180 million T cells were reported. Both class I and class II loci were covered by HLA typing, at four-digit resolution. An early release that covered fewer than 800 HLA-typed donors contained approximately 320 gigabases of sequencing data and tens of millions of unique TCR sequences. On average, over 200,000 unique TCR beta nucleotide sequences were sequenced per donor among fewer than 500 genotyped donors of the cohort, with approximately 18% of those sequences being non-productive. Rather than using new phenotypic data, the later analysis identified candidate immune exposures from TCR beta sequences and from how often those sequences occurred across donors. Every discovery cohort repertoire had been produced on one sequencing platform. Besides the first cohort of under 700 subjects, a separate validation cohort made up of 120 different subjects was used. An earlier analysis of 450 to 750 of the donors used high-throughput TCR beta sequencing to judge whether each TCR beta V gene segment behaved as functional or pseudogenic. The study aimed to test whether signatures of past pathogen exposure could be identified by cataloging public T cell receptors. To predict cytomegalovirus infection status, the study combined high-throughput TCR immunosequencing, statistical association of individual TCRs with disease status, and machine learning. A later analysis re-examined previously published TCR beta repertoires from hundreds of donors and added high-resolution HLA genotyping to investigate patterns of TCR occurrence. Five DR-DQ haplotypes were treated as single units for association and clustering because of strong linkage in the cohort. Using immunosequencing, the study profiled T cell repertoires from fewer than 700 subjects and related those repertoires to cytomegalovirus serostatus. Genome-wide SNP genotypes for about three fifths of the roughly 700 donors were used in a later genetic analysis, which treated that subset as a discovery cohort. Among the roughly 390 genotyped donors, approximately 77% belonged to the genetic ancestry cluster associated with self-reported Caucasian donors. Typing coverage differed by locus: A, B, C, DRB1 and DQB1 were typed in roughly 620-630 donors, DQA1 in 522, DPA1 in 600 to 610, and DPB1 in just under 490. Donor age, sex, ethnicity and CMV serostatus were compiled together with the repertoire data.

In total, 630 or so healthy bone marrow donors made up the cohort. At the time of sampling, every cohort member was nominally healthy, though immune exposures that went unrecorded were likely present. The donor tested CMV seronegative, placing the donor among the 352 seronegative members of the cohort. A peripheral blood sample was collected from each donor, and TCR beta sequencing was performed on peripheral blood mononuclear cells. Genomic DNA extraction from the blood cell samples was performed with the Qiagen DNeasy Blood Extraction Kit. Regarding this clone: Its antigen has not been determined. Nothing much larger sits one base from this clone, and base qualities are not available.

Library preparation was by the immunoSEQ multiplex PCR assay. For the multiplex PCR, a mixture combining 60 forward primers for TCR Vbeta segments and 13 reverse primers for TCR Jbeta segments was used. A multiplex PCR assay on genomic DNA amplified the CDR3 region of rearranged TCR beta genes. The Illumina HiSeq System was used to sequence the amplified TCR beta libraries as 87-base-pair reads. From the authors' description of their analysis: In a later analysis, 77 million or so unique TCR beta chains were counted across the 500 to 850 repertoires, and roughly 11 million of these chains were shared by at least two donors. Raw reads were error-corrected and collapsed into unique sequences by a nearest-neighbor algorithm in which closely related sequences were merged to remove PCR and sequencing errors. V, D and J gene segments were assigned by aligning CDR3 sequences to IMGT reference sequences. For a sequence to be retained, at least a six-nucleotide match to both a V gene segment and a J gene segment was required. A rearrangement counted as productive if the CDR3 had no stop codons and remained in frame with V and J, and every other rearrangement counted as non-productive. CDR3 was defined by IMGT convention, running from the second conserved V-encoded cysteine to the conserved J-encoded phenylalanine. The earlier analysis of some 600 of the donors excluded sequences that lacked an unambiguous match to a single V gene segment. In an earlier analysis of several hundred of the donors, V segments were called functional above 56.7% productive rearrangements and were called segregating when the between-donor standard deviation exceeded 5%. A statistical classification framework was developed to diagnose cytomegalovirus status using the catalog of TCR beta chain sequences. A later analysis assigned V and J genes by comparing TCR nucleotide sequences with IMGT/GENE-DB human TR gene sequences. A later analysis assigned CDR3 sequences and most-parsimonious VDJ recombination scenarios with the TCRdist pipeline. In a later analysis, every TCR beta chain was defined by the combination of its CDR3 amino acid sequence and its V-gene family, and reads without a unique V-gene family were dropped. As a way to deal with suspected cross-contamination and a sequencing artifact, a later analysis dropped roughly 620 nucleotide sequences that were highly shared and had low generation probability. A later analysis calculated a clonal expansion index for each public chain from normalized within-repertoire ranks of inferred template counts. In a later analysis, generation probabilities were computed with a VDJ recombination model fitted to out-of-frame rearrangements, and the resulting probabilities were checked against IGoR. A later analysis scored TCR-TCR, TCR-HLA and TCR-CMV co-occurrence with hypergeometric tests, applying a repertoire-size bias correction to TCR pairs. A later analysis estimated false discovery rates by permuting HLA or CMV assignments 20 times. In a later analysis, co-occurring TCRs were grouped using DBSCAN, with TCRdist sequence similarity added in when clustering inside HLA-allele-positive subsets. Co-occurrence clustering excluded repertoires with fewer than 30,000 or more than 120,000 public chains, plus five with anomalous nucleotide sharing. The clones in this table, taken by TCRdb from immuneACCESS, are in-frame only. Not every clone is retained; where verified, under half of the shortfall comes from an unresolved V gene, and the cause of the rest is unknown. V and J calls and clone size are those listed in that table; D and trimming were worked out from the DNA. A total of 150,000 or so clones appear in this sample, around 75% of them only once. The ten biggest clones cover 3.1% of the sample.

On the study overall, not on this receptor specifically: Approximately 16 rarely observed V segments, including chromosome 9 orphons, were excluded from the earlier analysis of several hundred of the donors because counts were too low. In both the original and validation cohorts, the classifier was reported to diagnose cytomegalovirus status with high specificity and sensitivity. It was suggested by the authors that the approach could potentially be generalized to other disease states and immunological phenotypes. The presence/absence analyses assumed that sequencing depth was roughly uniform across donors, and that assumption may not be true. A few of the identified cytomegalovirus-associated TCR beta chains were confirmed in vitro to be specific for cytomegalovirus antigens. Because HLA typing was unavailable for some donors at each locus, only the typed subset was used in association tests. At a false discovery rate of 0.05, a later analysis linked under 20,000 TCR beta sequences to specific HLA alleles. A cluster of highly shared sequence variants was judged likely to represent a technical artifact of the sequencing pipeline. A total of 150 to 200 TCR beta chains were listed by the study as associated with cytomegalovirus. While some public TCRs were present in many individuals, most TCR sequences turned up only very rarely across donors. A later analysis found that TCR association rates varied across HLA loci, with DRB1 alleles showing the most associated TCRs and HLA-C alleles the fewest. According to a later genetic analysis, donors in an Asian-associated ancestry cluster had fewer N-insertions in productive TCRs than the approximately 700-donor mean. In a later analysis, HLA-associated TCR beta chains were found to be more clonally expanded and to have lower generation probabilities than equally common non-associated chains. The only immune exposure information available for the cohort was CMV serostatus. In this cohort, only TCR beta chains were sequenced, and detectable features were limited by the absence of alpha or paired-chain data. A later analysis reported that several top co-occurrence clusters appeared linked to parvovirus B19, influenza, CMV and Epstein-Barr virus. When HLA alleles, especially DR and DQ, strongly co-occurred, TCR associations were difficult to assign to individual alleles. According to a later analysis, most CMV-associated TCR beta chains appeared to be HLA-restricted, and the HLA associations seemed to be driven largely by CMV exposure. A further reported finding was that TCR beta sequences accurately predicted the HLA-A and HLA-B alleles for most subjects in the first cohort. Broadly in line with IMGT annotations, most TCR beta V segments showed up in productive rearrangements about 87% or about 30% of the time in an earlier analysis of some 590 of the donors. V-gene and J-gene trimming of TCR beta chains was associated with a missense DCLRE1C variant in a later genetic analysis, and the association was replicated in an independent cohort. Linkage disequilibrium might explain the correlated functional status among segregating V segments, but an unknown experimental factor could not be excluded.

The sequence derives from a male donor in good health and CMV-seronegative. Sample: PBMCs.

The CDR3 loop reads CASSPLIGAAETQYF. DNA sequence: TGTGCCAGCTCACCACTGATTGGGGCGGCAGAGACCCAGTACTTC. The V and J segments used are TRBV18 and TRBJ2-5; TRBD1 is possibly the D segment (5 matching bases). The CDR1 and CDR2 encoded by the germline V gene are KGHSH and LQKENI. The V and J ends are trimmed by 1 base and 4 bases, leaving 13 bases between them. The CDR3, cysteine through phenylalanine, is 15 amino acids long. The DNA shown is the 45-base CDR3, in frame from base 1.